Listed below are T cell receptor beta chains from one sample, sequenced in a study of T-cell reconstitution after alpha-beta-depleted transplantation in children. TCRdb reprocessed the PCR reads via MiXCR and lists one record per CDR3 protein. The table has about 290,000 distinct CDR3 sequences, 9.5% to 13% seen once; the top ten hold approximately 7%. The material sequenced was PBMCs, taken before TCRalphabeta/CD19-depleted stem cell transplant. The receptors were gathered from a boy less than two years old with acute myeloid leukemia, due to receive a stem cell transplant. Each CDR3 is given with its conserved first and last residue. The D gene is left open where the match is weak. Clone size is shown for a subset of rows, as once, few, many or a class of expanded clone.

d_gene: .
v_gene: TRBV5-1
abundance: many
j_gene: TRBJ2-5
CDR3aa: CASSLAGSPEETQYF

d_gene: TRBD1
v_gene: TRBV6-5
abundance: many
j_gene: TRBJ2-4
CDR3aa: CASSYSRGQNIQYF

d_gene: TRBD2
v_gene: TRBV5-1
abundance: many
j_gene: TRBJ2-5
CDR3aa: CASSASGTSGRAEEETQYF

d_gene: .
v_gene: TRBV23-1
abundance: few
j_gene: TRBJ1-5
CDR3aa: CASSQSDTRPYDQPQHF

d_gene: TRBD1
v_gene: TRBV28
abundance: many
j_gene: TRBJ2-7
CDR3aa: CASSSTGGKSREQYF

d_gene: .
v_gene: TRBV5-1
abundance: many
j_gene: TRBJ2-7
CDR3aa: CASSQGSEQYF

d_gene: TRBD2
v_gene: TRBV7-2
abundance: many
j_gene: TRBJ2-3
CDR3aa: CASSLVASGEPTDTQYF

d_gene: .
v_gene: TRBV29-1
abundance: many
j_gene: TRBJ2-5
CDR3aa: CSGLRRFETQYF

d_gene: .
v_gene: TRBV28
abundance: many
j_gene: TRBJ1-1
CDR3aa: CATGGALAEAFF

d_gene: .
v_gene: TRBV5-1
abundance: many
j_gene: TRBJ2-2
CDR3aa: CASSLGGRETGELFF

d_gene: .
v_gene: TRBV20-1
abundance: many
j_gene: TRBJ2-5
CDR3aa: CSASWLAWQETQYF

d_gene: .
v_gene: TRBV13
abundance: many
j_gene: TRBJ2-5
CDR3aa: CASSMTNQETQYF

d_gene: TRBD1
v_gene: TRBV29-1
abundance: many
j_gene: TRBJ2-7
CDR3aa: CSVDPGQGYEQYF

d_gene: .
v_gene: TRBV7-2
abundance: many
j_gene: TRBJ2-7
CDR3aa: CASSLWGSVYEQYF

d_gene: .
v_gene: TRBV28
abundance: many
j_gene: TRBJ2-7
CDR3aa: CASSFSSPSEQYF

d_gene: .
v_gene: TRBV7-2
abundance: many
j_gene: TRBJ2-3
CDR3aa: CASSPTGTDTQYF

d_gene: .
v_gene: TRBV5-1
abundance: many
j_gene: TRBJ2-5
CDR3aa: CASRVATRYGETQYF

d_gene: TRBD1
v_gene: TRBV28
abundance: many
j_gene: TRBJ2-7
CDR3aa: CASSLQGARQYF

d_gene: TRBD2
v_gene: TRBV7-3
abundance: .
j_gene: TRBJ2-1
CDR3aa: CASSSGVAGIFF

d_gene: TRBD1
v_gene: TRBV19
abundance: few
j_gene: TRBJ1-3
CDR3aa: CASTGTATGNTIYF

d_gene: TRBD2
v_gene: TRBV3-1
abundance: many
j_gene: TRBJ2-2
CDR3aa: CASSPRLAGGGNTGELFF

d_gene: .
v_gene: TRBV2
abundance: many
j_gene: TRBJ2-5
CDR3aa: CASTGGVEETQYF

d_gene: TRBD1
v_gene: TRBV19
abundance: .
j_gene: TRBJ2-3
CDR3aa: CATQTQGADTQYF

d_gene: .
v_gene: TRBV20-1
abundance: many
j_gene: TRBJ1-2
CDR3aa: CSARDTNYGYTF

d_gene: TRBD1
v_gene: TRBV12-3/TRBV12-4
abundance: many
j_gene: TRBJ2-7
CDR3aa: CASRGQGFYEQYF

d_gene: TRBD1
v_gene: TRBV27
abundance: many
j_gene: TRBJ2-7
CDR3aa: CASSEAGGGFYEQYF

d_gene: .
v_gene: TRBV19
abundance: few
j_gene: TRBJ2-3
CDR3aa: CASSLRTALTDTQYF

d_gene: TRBD2
v_gene: TRBV20-1
abundance: many
j_gene: TRBJ2-3
CDR3aa: CSARGLQRGSTDTQYF

d_gene: TRBD1
v_gene: TRBV5-1
abundance: .
j_gene: TRBJ2-7
CDR3aa: CASSGTGTGNHEQYF

d_gene: .
v_gene: TRBV14
abundance: .
j_gene: TRBJ2-3
CDR3aa: CASSQKPHRARTDTQYF

d_gene: TRBD2
v_gene: TRBV12-3/TRBV12-4
abundance: many
j_gene: TRBJ2-7
CDR3aa: CASIPRGSSHEQYF

d_gene: .
v_gene: TRBV28
abundance: many
j_gene: TRBJ2-7
CDR3aa: CASSSDWDEQYF

d_gene: TRBD2
v_gene: TRBV11-2
abundance: many
j_gene: TRBJ2-1
CDR3aa: CASSLVASGRNEQFF

d_gene: .
v_gene: TRBV12-3/TRBV12-4
abundance: many
j_gene: TRBJ1-3
CDR3aa: CATTLGGYGNTIYF

d_gene: TRBD1
v_gene: TRBV7-9
abundance: many
j_gene: TRBJ1-4
CDR3aa: CASSFSGTAAEKLFF

d_gene: .
v_gene: TRBV9
abundance: few
j_gene: TRBJ2-2
CDR3aa: CASSQSSRVLGDTGELFF

d_gene: .
v_gene: TRBV4-1
abundance: few
j_gene: TRBJ2-7
CDR3aa: CASSPSKVISYEQYF

d_gene: TRBD2
v_gene: TRBV7-9
abundance: many
j_gene: TRBJ2-7
CDR3aa: CASSSTSALLGSEQYF

d_gene: .
v_gene: TRBV28
abundance: many
j_gene: TRBJ2-7
CDR3aa: CAECGGSYEQYF

d_gene: TRBD2
v_gene: TRBV28
abundance: many
j_gene: TRBJ2-2
CDR3aa: CASSPWTSGTFTGELFF

d_gene: .
v_gene: TRBV11-2
abundance: many
j_gene: TRBJ2-4
CDR3aa: CASSFRGRSYF

d_gene: .
v_gene: TRBV28
abundance: many
j_gene: TRBJ2-1
CDR3aa: CASRARVPYNEQFF

d_gene: .
v_gene: TRBV5-1
abundance: many
j_gene: TRBJ1-4
CDR3aa: CASSSAGGGLPEKLFF

d_gene: TRBD1
v_gene: TRBV12-3/TRBV12-4
abundance: many
j_gene: TRBJ2-3
CDR3aa: CASSLGQTGNTQYF

d_gene: TRBD2
v_gene: TRBV7-3
abundance: many
j_gene: TRBJ2-3
CDR3aa: CASSLTALAGFTDTQYF

d_gene: .
v_gene: TRBV20-1
abundance: many
j_gene: TRBJ1-2
CDR3aa: CSARDPPLRVIYGYTF

d_gene: .
v_gene: TRBV28
abundance: many
j_gene: TRBJ1-1
CDR3aa: CASSPQADGRTEAFF

d_gene: TRBD1
v_gene: TRBV6-5
abundance: many
j_gene: TRBJ2-2
CDR3aa: CASNRDRGNTGELFF

d_gene: TRBD1
v_gene: TRBV12-3/TRBV12-4
abundance: many
j_gene: TRBJ2-7
CDR3aa: CASRPGQGLWQYF